A single sample gave rise to the 10 T cell receptor beta chains below, sequenced in a study of blood T cell repertoires in COVID-19. Clones were sequenced by immunoSEQ multiplex PCR, and TCRdb holds only the in-frame ones, with some missing. The table shows under 300,000 clones, with roughly 80% occurring only once. Sequenced: peripheral blood. The source is a woman aged 60 to 75 with active or convalescent COVID-19.

This clone was found a few times. The chain combines TRBV5-4 with TRBJ1-2; TRBD1 might be the D (6 bases). V was trimmed by 4 bases and J by 1 base, leaving 17 bases between them. This CDR3 is built from 16 residues. The germline V gene has CDR1 SGHNT and CDR2 YYREEE (reference sequence). The CDR3 loop is CASSVGTGTVNYGYTF. The DNA of the CDR3 is TGTGCCAGCAGCGTGGGTACAGGGACGGTTAACTATGGCTACACCTTC.

This clone occurred once. The CDR3 DNA sequence: TGTGCCAGCAGCTTCTACTTAGCCAAAAACATTCAGTACTTC. This codes for CASSFYLAKNIQYF. The chain links TRBV5-6 to TRBJ2-4; D gene unclear. This CDR3 has 14 residues. Germline CDR1 and CDR2: SGHDT and YYEEEE. V dropped 2 bases and J dropped 0 bases, with 6 bases sitting between them.

The rearrangement links TRBV10-2 to TRBJ1-5, with D perhaps TRBD1 (5 bases). Trimming cost V 2 bases and J 7 bases, with 12 bases left between them. In germline, CDR1 is WSHSY, CDR2 SAAADI. CDR3 size: 14 residues. CDR3 sequence: CASSETGLRQPQHF. The CDR3 bases are TGCGCCAGCAGTGAGACAGGTCTTCGGCAGCCCCAGCATTTT.

This clone was observed a single time. The genes are TRBV7-9 and TRBJ1-5, with TRBD1 as a possible D gene (6 bases). CDR1 is SEHNR and CDR2 is FQNEAQ in the germline V gene (reference sequence). This CDR3 region has 13 residues. Trimming took off 5 bases at V and 7 bases at J, with 12 bases between the two ends. The CDR3 loop is CASSVTGLQPQHF. The CDR3 DNA follows: TGTGCCAGCAGCGTTACAGGGTTACAGCCCCAGCATTTT.

The chain has TRBV10-2 and TRBJ2-2; 7 nucleotides line up with TRBD2. Germline V gene data show CDR1 as WSHSY and CDR2 as SAAADI. J lost 5 bases, V lost 6 bases, and 6 bases had no gene match. The CDR3 is 14 residues long. The CDR3 region has the DNA TGCGCCAGCAGACGGGACTACAATACCGGGGAGCTGTTTTTT. Protein sequence: CASRRDYNTGELFF.

This clone has a handful of counts. The gene calls are TRBV2 and TRBJ2-3, with 7 bases fitting TRBD1. Germline assignment: CDR1 SNHLY and CDR2 FYNNEI. V gave up 6 bases and J gave up 2 bases; unmatched junction bases: 11. The CDR3 extends over 16 amino acids. The CDR3 loop reads CASRPPRDRYTDTQYF. The CDR3 bases are TGTGCCAGCAGGCCGCCCCGGGACAGATACACAGATACGCAGTATTTT.

The V gene is TRBV27, the J gene TRBJ2-2, with 11 bases lining up with TRBD2. With V trimmed by 1 base and J by 6 bases, 4 bases remained unmatched. There are 16 residues in the CDR3. In germline, CDR1 is MNHEY, CDR2 SMNVEV (reference sequence). This CDR3 reads CASSLWLAGGPGELFF. The CDR3 DNA follows: TGTGCCAGCAGTTTATGGTTAGCGGGGGGGCCCGGGGAGCTGTTTTTT.

In this sample, this clone turned up a few times. The CDR3 bases are TGTGCCAGCAGTTCCGCCGACAGGACGAACACCGGGGAGCTGTTTTTT. Translated, it gives CASSSADRTNTGELFF. The chain uses TRBV6-6 and TRBJ2-2, with D tentatively TRBD1 (6 bases). Trimming removed 4 bases at V and 0 bases at J, with 12 bases between. This CDR3 has 16 amino acids. The germline gives CDR1 MNHNY, CDR2 SVGAGI (reference sequence).

This clone was counted a single time. The gene calls are TRBV6-5 and TRBJ1-4, with TRBD1 matching 9 bases. Per the germline V gene, CDR1 is MNHEY and CDR2 is SVGAGI. This CDR3 spans 14 amino acids. V shed 10 bases and J 0 bases; nucleotides not matched to a gene: 3. In nucleotides, the CDR3 is TGTGCCACGCGACAGGGGGCAACTAATGAAAAACTGTTTTTT. It specifies CATRQGATNEKLFF.

There are a few counts of this clone. This chain joins TRBV5-1 and TRBJ2-2; D gene uncertain. The V and J ends lost 0 bases and 4 bases respectively, with 10 bases between them. This CDR3 has 15 residues. The V gene's germline CDR1 is SGHRS and CDR2 YFSETQ. The CDR3 loop reads CASSLVLRGTGELFF. In nucleotides, the CDR3 is TGCGCCAGCAGCTTGGTTCTTAGAGGCACCGGGGAGCTGTTTTTT.